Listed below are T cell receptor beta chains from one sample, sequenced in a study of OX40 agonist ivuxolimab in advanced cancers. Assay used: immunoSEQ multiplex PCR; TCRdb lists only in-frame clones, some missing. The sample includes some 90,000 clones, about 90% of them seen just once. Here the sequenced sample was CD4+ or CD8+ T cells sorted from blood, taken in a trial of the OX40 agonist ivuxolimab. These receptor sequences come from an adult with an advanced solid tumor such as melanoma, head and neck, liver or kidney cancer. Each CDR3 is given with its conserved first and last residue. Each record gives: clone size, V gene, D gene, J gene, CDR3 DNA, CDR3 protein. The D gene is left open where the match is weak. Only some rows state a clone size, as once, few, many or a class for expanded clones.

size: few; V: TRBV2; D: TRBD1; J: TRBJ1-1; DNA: TGTGCCAGCAGGTCACAGGGGGCGCAGACTGAAGCTTTCTTT; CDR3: CASRSQGAQTEAFF
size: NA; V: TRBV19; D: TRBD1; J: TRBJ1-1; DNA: TGTGCGAGTAGTGCCCCGGGACAGGGGAACACTGAAGCTTTCTTT; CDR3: CASSAPGQGNTEAFF
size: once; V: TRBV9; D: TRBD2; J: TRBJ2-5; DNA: TGTGCCAGCGGGGGGGTTTCCCAAGAGACCCAGTACTTC; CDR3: CASGGVSQETQYF
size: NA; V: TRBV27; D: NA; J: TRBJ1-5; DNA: TGTGCCAGCAGTCCCCTCGGTCCGGGGGGTCAGCCCCAGCATTTT; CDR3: CASSPLGPGGQPQHF
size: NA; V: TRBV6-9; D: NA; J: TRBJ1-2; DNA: TGTGCCAGCAGGCCATCATGGACGGACTATGGCTACACCTTC; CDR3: CASRPSWTDYGYTF
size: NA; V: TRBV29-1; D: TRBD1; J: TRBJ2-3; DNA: TGCAGCGTGAAACGGGACAGGGGAACAGATACGCAGTATTTT; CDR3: CSVKRDRGTDTQYF
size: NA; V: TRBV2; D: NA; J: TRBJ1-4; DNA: TGTGCCAGCAGTGAAGTTGGGGGAGTAAGGTTGTTTTTT; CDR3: CASSEVGGVRLFF
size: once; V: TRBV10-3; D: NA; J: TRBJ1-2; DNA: TGTGCCATCAGTGAGACAGGTCTGTCGAGCTATGGCTACACCTTC; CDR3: CAISETGLSSYGYTF
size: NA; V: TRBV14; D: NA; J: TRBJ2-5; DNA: TGTGCCAGCAGCCACGGGAGAGGTCTGGAGACCCAGTACTTC; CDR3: CASSHGRGLETQYF
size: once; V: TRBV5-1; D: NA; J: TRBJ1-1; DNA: TGCGCCAGCAGCTCCTTACAGGGAATGAACACTGAAGCTTTCTTT; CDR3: CASSSLQGMNTEAFF
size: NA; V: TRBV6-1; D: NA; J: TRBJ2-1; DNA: TGTGCCATTTCCCATCGGGCTGGCGTTTTCGAGCAGTTCTTC; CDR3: CAISHRAGVFEQFF
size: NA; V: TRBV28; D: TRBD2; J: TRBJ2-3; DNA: TGTGCCAGCAGTCGAACTGGGACTAGTCTCGGTACGCAGTATTTT; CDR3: CASSRTGTSLGTQYF
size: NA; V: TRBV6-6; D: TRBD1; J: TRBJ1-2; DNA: TGTGCCAGCTCAGGGGGCTATGGCTACACCTTC; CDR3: CASSGGYGYTF
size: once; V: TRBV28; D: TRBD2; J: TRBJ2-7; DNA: TGTGCCAGCAGTTTATCGTTTAGCGGGAGACAAGAGCAGTACTTC; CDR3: CASSLSFSGRQEQYF
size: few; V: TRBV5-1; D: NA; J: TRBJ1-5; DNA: TGCGCCAGCAGCGGGGATGGAGCGAGCAATCAGCCCCAGCATTTT; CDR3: CASSGDGASNQPQHF
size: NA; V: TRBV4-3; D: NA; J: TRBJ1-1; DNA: TGCGCCAGCAGCTACCGGGCGGGTCTCACTGAAGCTTTCTTT; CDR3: CASSYRAGLTEAFF
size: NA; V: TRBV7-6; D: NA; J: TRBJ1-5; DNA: TGTGCCAGCAGTTCCCAGACCGGCGGCAATCAGCCCCAGCATTTT; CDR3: CASSSQTGGNQPQHF
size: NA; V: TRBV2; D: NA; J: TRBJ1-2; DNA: TGTGCCAGCAGTCAGGACAGCAACTATGGCTACACCTTC; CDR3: CASSQDSNYGYTF
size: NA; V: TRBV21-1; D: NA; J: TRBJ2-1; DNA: TGTGCCAGCAGCCCACACCTATATGGCTCCTACAATGAGCAGTTCTTC; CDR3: CASSPHLYGSYNEQFF
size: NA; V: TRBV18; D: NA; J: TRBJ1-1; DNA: TGTGCCAGCTCACCATTGGTGGGCACAGCCTCTGAAGCTTTCTTT; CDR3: CASSPLVGTASEAFF
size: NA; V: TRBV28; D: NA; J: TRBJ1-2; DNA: TGTGCCAGCAGTTTAAGTCAGGGACTCGCTAGTGGCTACACCTTC; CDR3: CASSLSQGLASGYTF
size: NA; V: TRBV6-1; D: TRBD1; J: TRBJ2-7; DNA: TGTGCCAGCAGTGCAGTCGCTACAGGGGGCGTAGAGCAGTACTTC; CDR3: CASSAVATGGVEQYF
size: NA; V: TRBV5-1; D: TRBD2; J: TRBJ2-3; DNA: TGCGCCAGCAGCTTGGGACTAGCGGGAGCTGATACGCAGTATTTT; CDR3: CASSLGLAGADTQYF
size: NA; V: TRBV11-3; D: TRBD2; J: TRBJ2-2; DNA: TGTGCCAGCAGCTTAGGGGGACTAGTCACCGGGGAGCTGTTTTTT; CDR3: CASSLGGLVTGELFF
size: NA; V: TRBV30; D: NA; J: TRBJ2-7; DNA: TGTGCCTGGATCGGCACCTACGAGCAGTACTTC; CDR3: CAWIGTYEQYF
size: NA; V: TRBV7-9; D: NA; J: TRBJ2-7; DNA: TGTGCCAGCAGCCCGGGGTCAGCTTGGGGCGAGCAGTACTTC; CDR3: CASSPGSAWGEQYF
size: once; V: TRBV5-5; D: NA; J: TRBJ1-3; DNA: TGTGCCAGCAGCACCTTACAGGGCTCTGGAAACACCATATATTTT; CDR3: CASSTLQGSGNTIYF
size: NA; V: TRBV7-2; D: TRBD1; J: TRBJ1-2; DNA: TGTGCCAGCAGCTTAGTCAGGGGGCAATGGGGCTACACCTTC; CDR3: CASSLVRGQWGYTF
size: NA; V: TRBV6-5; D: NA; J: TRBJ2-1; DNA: TGTGCCAGCAATCAGGCTAGCGACTACAATGAGCAGTTCTTC; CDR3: CASNQASDYNEQFF